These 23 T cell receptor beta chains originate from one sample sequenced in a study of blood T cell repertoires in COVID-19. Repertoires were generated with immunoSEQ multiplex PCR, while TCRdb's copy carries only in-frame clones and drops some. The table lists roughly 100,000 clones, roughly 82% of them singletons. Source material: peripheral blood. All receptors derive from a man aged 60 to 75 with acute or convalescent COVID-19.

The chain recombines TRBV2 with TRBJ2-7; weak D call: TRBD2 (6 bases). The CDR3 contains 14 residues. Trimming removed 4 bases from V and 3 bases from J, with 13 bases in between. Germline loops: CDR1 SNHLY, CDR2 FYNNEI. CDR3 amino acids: CASSGGRPFYEQYF. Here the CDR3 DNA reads TGTGCCAGCAGTGGGGGGAGGCCGTTCTACGAGCAGTACTTC.

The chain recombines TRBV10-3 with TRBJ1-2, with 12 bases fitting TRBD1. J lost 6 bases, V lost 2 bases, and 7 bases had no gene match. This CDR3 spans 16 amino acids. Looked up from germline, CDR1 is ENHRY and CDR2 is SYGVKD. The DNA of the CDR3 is TGTGCCATCAGTGAGGGGACAGGGGGCCCGCTCCATGGCTACACCTTC. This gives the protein CAISEGTGGPLHGYTF.

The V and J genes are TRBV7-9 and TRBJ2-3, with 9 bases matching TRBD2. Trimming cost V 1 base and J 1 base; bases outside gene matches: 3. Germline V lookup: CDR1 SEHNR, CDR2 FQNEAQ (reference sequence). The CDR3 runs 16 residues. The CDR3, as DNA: TGTGCCAGCAGCTTAGATCTAGCGGGGCGCACAGATACGCAGTATTTT. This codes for CASSLDLAGRTDTQYF.

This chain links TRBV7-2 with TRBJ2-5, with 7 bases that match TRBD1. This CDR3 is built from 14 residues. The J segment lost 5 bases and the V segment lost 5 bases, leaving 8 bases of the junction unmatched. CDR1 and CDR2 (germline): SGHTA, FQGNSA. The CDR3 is CASSLGQLRETQYF. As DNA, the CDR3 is TGTGCCAGCAGCCTGGGACAGCTGAGGGAGACCCAGTACTTC.

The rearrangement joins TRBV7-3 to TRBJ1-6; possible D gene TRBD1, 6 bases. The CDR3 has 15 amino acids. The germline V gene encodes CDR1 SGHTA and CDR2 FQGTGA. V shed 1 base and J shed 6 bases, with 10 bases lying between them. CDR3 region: CASSLMPGANSPLHF. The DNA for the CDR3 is TGTGCCAGCAGCTTAATGCCAGGGGCTAATTCACCCCTCCACTTT. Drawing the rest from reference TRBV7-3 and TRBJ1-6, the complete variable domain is GAGVSQTPSNKVTEKGKYVELRCDPISGHTALYWYRQSLGQGPEFLIYFQGTGAADDSGLPNDRFFAVRPEGSVSTLKIQRTERGDSAVYLCASSLMPGANSPLHFGNGTRLTVT.

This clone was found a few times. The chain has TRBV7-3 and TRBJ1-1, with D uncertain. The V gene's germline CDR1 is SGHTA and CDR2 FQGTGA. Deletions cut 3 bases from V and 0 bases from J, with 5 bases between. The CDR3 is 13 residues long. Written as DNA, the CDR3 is TGTGCCAGCAGCTTTCAGGTGAACACTGAAGCTTTCTTT. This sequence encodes CASSFQVNTEAFF.

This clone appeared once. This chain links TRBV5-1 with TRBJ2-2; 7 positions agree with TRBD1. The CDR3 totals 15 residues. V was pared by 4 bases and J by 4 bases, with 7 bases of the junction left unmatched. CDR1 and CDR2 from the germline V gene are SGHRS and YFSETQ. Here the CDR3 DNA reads TGCGCCAGCAGCGGGACAGCGACGGGCACCGGGGAGCTGTTTTTT. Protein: CASSGTATGTGELFF.

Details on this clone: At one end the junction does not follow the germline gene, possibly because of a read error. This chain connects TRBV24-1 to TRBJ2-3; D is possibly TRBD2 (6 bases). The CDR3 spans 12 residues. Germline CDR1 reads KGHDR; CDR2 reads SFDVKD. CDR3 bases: TGTGCCACCAGTGATTTCGGGGACTTAATTTGGTTT. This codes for CATSDFGDLIWF.

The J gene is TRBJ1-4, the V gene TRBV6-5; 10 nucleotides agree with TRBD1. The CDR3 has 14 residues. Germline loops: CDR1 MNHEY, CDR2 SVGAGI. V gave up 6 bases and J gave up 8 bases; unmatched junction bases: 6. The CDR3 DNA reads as TGTGCCAGCAGCCCCGGGACAGGGGTCGAAAAACTGTTTTTT. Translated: CASSPGTGVEKLFF.

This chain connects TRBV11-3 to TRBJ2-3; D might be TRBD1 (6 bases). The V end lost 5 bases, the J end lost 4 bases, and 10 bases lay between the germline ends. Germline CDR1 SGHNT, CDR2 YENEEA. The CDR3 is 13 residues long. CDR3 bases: TGTGCCAGCAGCGCCCGACAGGCAGATACGCAGTATTTT. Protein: CASSARQADTQYF.

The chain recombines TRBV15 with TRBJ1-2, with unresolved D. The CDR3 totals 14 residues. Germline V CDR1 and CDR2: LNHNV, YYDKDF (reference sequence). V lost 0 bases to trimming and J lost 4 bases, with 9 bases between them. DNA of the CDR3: TGTGCCACCAGCAGAGACGCAGGTTCCTATGGCTACACCTTC. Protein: CATSRDAGSYGYTF.

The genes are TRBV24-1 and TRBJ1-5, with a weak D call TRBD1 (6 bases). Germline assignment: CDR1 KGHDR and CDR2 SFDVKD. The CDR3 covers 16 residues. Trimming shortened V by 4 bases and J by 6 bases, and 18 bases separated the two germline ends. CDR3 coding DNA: TGTGCCACCAGTGAGCCACCGGGACACAGACTTCAGCCCCAGCATTTT. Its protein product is CATSEPPGHRLQPQHF.

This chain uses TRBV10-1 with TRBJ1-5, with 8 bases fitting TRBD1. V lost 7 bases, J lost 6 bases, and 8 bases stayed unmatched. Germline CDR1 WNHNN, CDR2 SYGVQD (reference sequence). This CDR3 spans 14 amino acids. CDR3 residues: CASIWDRWPQPQHF. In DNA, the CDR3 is TGCGCCAGCATATGGGACAGGTGGCCTCAGCCCCAGCATTTT.

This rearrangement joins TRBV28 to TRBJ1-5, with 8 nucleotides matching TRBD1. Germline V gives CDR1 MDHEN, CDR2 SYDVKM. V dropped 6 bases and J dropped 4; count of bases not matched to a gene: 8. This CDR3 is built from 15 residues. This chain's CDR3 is CASSPGTGRNQPQHF. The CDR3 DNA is TGTGCCAGCAGCCCTGGGACAGGTAGAAATCAGCCCCAGCATTTT.

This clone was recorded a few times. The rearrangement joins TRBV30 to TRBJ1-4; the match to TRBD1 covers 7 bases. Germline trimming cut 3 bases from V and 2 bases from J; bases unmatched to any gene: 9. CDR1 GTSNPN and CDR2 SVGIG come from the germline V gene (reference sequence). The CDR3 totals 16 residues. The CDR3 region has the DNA TGTGCCTGGAGACCGTACTCACAGGGGACTAATGAAAAACTGTTTTTT. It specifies CAWRPYSQGTNEKLFF. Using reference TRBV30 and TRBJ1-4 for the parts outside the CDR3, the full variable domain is SQTIHQWPATLVQPVGSPLSLECTVEGTSNPNLYWYRQAAGRGLQLLFYSVGIGQISSEVPQNLSASRPQDRQFILSSKKLLLSDSGFYLCAWRPYSQGTNEKLFFGSGTQLSVL.

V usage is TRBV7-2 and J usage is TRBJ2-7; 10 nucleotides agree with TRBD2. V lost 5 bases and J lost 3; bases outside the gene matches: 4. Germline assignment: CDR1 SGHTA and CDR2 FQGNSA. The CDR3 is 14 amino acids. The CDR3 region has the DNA TGTGCCAGCAGCCCCGGGACTAGCGTCTACGAGCAGTACTTC. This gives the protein CASSPGTSVYEQYF.

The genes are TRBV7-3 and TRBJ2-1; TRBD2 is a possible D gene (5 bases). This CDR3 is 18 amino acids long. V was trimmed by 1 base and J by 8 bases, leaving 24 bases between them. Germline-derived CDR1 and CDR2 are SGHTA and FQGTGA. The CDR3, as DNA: TGTGCCAGCAGCTTAAGTCCCGTGGGAGCTATGTCCGGTCATGAGCAGTTCTTC. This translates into CASSLSPVGAMSGHEQFF.

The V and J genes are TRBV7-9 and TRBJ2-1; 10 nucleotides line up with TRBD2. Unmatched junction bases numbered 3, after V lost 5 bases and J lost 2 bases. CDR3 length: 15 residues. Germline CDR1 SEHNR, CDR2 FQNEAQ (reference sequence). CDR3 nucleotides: TGTGCCAGCAGCAGACTAGCGGGTCCCTACAATGAGCAGTTCTTC. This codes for CASSRLAGPYNEQFF.

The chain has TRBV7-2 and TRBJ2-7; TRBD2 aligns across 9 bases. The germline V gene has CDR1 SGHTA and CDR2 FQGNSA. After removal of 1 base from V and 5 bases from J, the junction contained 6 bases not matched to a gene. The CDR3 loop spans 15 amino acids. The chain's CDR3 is CASSLGGSGSHEQYF. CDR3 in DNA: TGTGCCAGCAGCTTAGGGGGTAGCGGGAGTCACGAGCAGTACTTC.

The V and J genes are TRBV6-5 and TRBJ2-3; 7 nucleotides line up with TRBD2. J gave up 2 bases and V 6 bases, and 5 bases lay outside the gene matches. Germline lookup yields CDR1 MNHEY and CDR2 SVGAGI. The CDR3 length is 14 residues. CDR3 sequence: CASRTGGLTDTQYF. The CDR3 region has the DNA TGTGCCAGCAGGACGGGGGGACTCACAGATACGCAGTATTTT.

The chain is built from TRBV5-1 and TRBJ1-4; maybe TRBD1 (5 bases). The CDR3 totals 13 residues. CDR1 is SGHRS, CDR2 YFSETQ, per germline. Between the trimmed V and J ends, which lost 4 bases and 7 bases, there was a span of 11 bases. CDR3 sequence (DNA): TGCGCCAGCAGCCCAGGGTTATCTGAAAAACTGTTTTTT. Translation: CASSPGLSEKLFF.

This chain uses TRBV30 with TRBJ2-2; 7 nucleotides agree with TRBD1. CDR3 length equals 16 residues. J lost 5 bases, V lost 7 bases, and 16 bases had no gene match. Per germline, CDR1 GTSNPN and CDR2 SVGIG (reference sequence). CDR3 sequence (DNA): TGTGCCTCGATCGACAGGGTCATATTTAAGACCGGGGAGCTGTTTTTT. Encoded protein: CASIDRVIFKTGELFF.

CDR3 loop: CASSNRELDIQYF. As DNA, the CDR3 is TGTGCCAGCAGTAACAGGGAGTTGGACATTCAGTACTTC. The gene calls are TRBV6-5 and TRBJ2-4; D is possibly TRBD1 (6 bases). The CDR3 sequence is 13 residues long. Trimming cost V 5 bases and J 8 bases, with 13 bases left between them. Germline V lookup: CDR1 MNHEY, CDR2 SVGAGI.